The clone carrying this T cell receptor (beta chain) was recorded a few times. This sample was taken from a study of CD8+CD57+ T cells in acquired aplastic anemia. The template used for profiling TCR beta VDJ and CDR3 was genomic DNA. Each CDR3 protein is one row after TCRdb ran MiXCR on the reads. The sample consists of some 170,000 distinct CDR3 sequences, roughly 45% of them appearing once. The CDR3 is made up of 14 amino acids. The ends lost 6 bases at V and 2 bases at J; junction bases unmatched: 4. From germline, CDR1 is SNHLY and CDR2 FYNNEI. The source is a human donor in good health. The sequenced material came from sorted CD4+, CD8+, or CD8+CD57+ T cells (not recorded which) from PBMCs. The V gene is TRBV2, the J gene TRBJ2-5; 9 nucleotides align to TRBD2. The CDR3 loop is CASRSTSGQETQYF. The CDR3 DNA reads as TGTGCCAGCAGATCGACTAGCGGTCAAGAGACCCAGTACTTC.